This T cell receptor (beta chain) stems from a study of cytomegalovirus exposure and HLA in healthy donors. Findings and limits, study-wide: CMV antigen specificity of three CMV-associated chains was confirmed in vitro.

Primers: 60 Vbeta forward and 13 Jbeta reverse. The data were produced by immunoSEQ multiplex PCR, yet TCRdb's version contains in-frame clones alone and is incomplete. This sample carries 160,000 or so clones, about 71% of them seen once, and the ten largest clones take roughly 3%. The ends were cut back, 0 bases at V and 4 bases at J, with 12 bases in the middle. Germline assignment: CDR1 SEHNR and CDR2 FQNEAQ (reference sequence). The CDR3 consists of 15 residues. With regard to this clone: Its target is unknown.

The TCR was taken from a woman aged 25 to 39 in good health and CMV-seronegative. V is TRBV7-9 and J is TRBJ1-2; no definite D call. Sequencing was done on a sample of PBMCs. The CDR3 sequence: CASSLALGRSYGYTF. The CDR3 DNA sequence: TGTGCCAGCAGCTTAGCGCTTGGCAGAAGCTATGGCTACACCTTC.